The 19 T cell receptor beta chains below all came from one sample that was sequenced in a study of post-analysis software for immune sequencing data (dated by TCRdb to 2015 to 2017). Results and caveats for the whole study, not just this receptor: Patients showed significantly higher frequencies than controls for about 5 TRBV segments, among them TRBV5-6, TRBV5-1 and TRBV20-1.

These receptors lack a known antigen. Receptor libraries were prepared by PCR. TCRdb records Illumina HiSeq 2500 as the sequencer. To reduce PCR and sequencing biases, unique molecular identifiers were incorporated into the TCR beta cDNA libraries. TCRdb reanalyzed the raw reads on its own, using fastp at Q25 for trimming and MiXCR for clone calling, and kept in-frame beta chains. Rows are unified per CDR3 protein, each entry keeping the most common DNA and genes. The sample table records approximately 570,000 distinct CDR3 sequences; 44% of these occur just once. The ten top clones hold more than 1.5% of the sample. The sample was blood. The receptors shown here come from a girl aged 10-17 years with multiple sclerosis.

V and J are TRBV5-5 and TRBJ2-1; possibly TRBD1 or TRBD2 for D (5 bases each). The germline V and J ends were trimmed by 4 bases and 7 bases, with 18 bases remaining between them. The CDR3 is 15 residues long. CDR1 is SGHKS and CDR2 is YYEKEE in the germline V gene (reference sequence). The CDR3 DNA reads TGTGCCAGCAGCGGGGGTGGGGTGGATAGAAATGAGCAGTTCTTC. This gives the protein CASSGGGVDRNEQFF.

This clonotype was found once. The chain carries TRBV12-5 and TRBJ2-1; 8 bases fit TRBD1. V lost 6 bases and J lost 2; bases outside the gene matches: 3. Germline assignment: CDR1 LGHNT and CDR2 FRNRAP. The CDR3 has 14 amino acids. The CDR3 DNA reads TGTGCTAGTGGCCGGGACAGGCCCTACAATGAGCAGTTCTTC. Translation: CASGRDRPYNEQFF.

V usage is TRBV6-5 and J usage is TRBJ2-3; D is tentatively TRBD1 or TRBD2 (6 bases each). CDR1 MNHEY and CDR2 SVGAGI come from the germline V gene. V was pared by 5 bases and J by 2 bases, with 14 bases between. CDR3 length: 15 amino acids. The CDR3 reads CASSASGAFTDTQYF. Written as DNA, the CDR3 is TGTGCCAGCAGTGCCTCGGGGGCCTTCACAGATACGCAGTATTTT.

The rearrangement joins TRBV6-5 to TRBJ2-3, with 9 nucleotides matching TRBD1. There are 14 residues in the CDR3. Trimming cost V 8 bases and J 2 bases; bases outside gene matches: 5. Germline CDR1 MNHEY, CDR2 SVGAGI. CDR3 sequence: CASWRTGVTDTQYF. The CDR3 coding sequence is TGTGCCAGCTGGCGGACAGGGGTCACAGATACGCAGTATTTT.

In DNA form, the CDR3 reads TGTGCCAGCAGGAGGGGACTACGCACAGATACGCAGTATTTT. Protein: CASRRGLRTDTQYF. V usage is TRBV3-1 and J usage is TRBJ2-3, with 7 bases matching TRBD2. CDR1 and CDR2 from the germline V gene are LGHDT and YNNKEL (reference sequence). This CDR3 contains 14 residues. The trim removed 6 bases at V and 1 base at J, leaving 4 bases unmatched.

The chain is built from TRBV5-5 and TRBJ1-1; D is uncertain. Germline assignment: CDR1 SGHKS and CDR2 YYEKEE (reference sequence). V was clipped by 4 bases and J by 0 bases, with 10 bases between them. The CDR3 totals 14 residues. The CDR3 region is CASSPREVNTEAFF. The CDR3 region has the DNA TGTGCCAGCAGCCCCCGAGAGGTGAACACTGAAGCTTTCTTT.

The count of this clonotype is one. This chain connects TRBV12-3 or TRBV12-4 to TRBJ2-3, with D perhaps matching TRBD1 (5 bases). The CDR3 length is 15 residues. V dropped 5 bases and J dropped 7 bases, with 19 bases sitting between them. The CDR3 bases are TGTGCCAGCAGTGGAAGCCCTGCGCAGGGCCATACGCAGTATTTT. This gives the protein CASSGSPAQGHTQYF.

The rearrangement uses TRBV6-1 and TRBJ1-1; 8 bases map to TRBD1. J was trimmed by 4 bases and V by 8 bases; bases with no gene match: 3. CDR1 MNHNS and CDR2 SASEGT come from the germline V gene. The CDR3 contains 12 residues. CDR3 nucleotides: TGTGCCAGCGGAGACAGGGGCACTGAAGCTTTCTTT. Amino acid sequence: CASGDRGTEAFF.

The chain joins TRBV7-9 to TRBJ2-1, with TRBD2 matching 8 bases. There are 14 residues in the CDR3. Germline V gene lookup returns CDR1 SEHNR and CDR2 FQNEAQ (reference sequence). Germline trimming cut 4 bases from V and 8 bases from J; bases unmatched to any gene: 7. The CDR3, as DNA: TGTGCCAGCAGCTCGCGGGGTAGCGGGGATGAGCAGTTCTTC. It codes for CASSSRGSGDEQFF.

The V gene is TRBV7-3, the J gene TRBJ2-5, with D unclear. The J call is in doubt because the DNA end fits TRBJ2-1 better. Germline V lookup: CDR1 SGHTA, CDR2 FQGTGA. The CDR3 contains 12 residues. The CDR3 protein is CASSLSQETQFF. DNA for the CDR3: TGTGCCAGCAGCTTGTCCCAAGAGACCCAGTTCTTC.

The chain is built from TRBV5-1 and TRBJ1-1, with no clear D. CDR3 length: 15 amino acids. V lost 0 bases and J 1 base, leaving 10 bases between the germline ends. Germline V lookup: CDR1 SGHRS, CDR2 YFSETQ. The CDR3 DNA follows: TGCGCCAGCAGCTTGGCCGGGTTGGCGAACACTGAAGCTTTCTTT. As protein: CASSLAGLANTEAFF.

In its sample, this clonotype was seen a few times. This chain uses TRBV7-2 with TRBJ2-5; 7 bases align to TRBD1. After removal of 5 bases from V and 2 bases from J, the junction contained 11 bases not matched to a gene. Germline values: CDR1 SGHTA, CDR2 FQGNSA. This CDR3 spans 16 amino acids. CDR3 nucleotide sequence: TGTGCCAGCAGCCAAACCTTCACGGGACAGCAAGAGACCCAGTACTTC. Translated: CASSQTFTGQQETQYF. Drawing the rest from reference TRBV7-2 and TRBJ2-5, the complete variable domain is GAGVSQSPSNKVTEKGKDVELRCDPISGHTALYWYRQSLGQGLEFLIYFQGNSAPDKSGLPSDRFSAERTGGSVSTLTIQRTQQEDSAVYLCASSQTFTGQQETQYFGPGTRLLVL.

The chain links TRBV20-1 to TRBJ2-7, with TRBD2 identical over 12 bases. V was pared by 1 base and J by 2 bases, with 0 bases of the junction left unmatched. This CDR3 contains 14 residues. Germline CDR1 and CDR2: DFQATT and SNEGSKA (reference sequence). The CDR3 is CSARGTSGTYEQYF. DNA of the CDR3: TGCAGTGCTAGAGGGACTAGCGGGACCTACGAGCAGTACTTC.

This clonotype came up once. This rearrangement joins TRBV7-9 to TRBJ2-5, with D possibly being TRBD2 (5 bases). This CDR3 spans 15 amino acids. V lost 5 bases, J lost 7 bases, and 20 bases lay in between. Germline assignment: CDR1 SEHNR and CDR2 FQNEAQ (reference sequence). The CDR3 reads CASSPPGLPGVTQYF. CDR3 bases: TGTGCCAGCAGCCCCCCCGGACTGCCTGGTGTGACCCAGTACTTC.

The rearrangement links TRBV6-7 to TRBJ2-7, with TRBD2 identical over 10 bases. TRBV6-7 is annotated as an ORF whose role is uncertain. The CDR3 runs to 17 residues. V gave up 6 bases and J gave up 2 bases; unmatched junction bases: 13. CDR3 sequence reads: CASSPLPSSGSTYEQYF. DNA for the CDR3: TGTGCCAGCAGCCCACTCCCCTCTAGCGGGAGTACCTACGAGCAGTACTTC.

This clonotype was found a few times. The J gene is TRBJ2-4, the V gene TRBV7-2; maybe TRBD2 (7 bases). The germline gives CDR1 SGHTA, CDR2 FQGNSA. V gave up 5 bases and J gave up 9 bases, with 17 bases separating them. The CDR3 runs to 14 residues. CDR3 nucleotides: TGTGCCAGCAGCGCTGGGGGGGCCAGGGGCATTCAGTACTTC. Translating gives CASSAGGARGIQYF.

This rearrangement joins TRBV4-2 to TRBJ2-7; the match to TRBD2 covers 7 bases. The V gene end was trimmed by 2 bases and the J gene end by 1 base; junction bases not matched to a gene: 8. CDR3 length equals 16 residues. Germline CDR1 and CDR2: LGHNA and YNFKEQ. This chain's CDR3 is CASSQSALAVSYEQYF. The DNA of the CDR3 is TGTGCCAGCAGCCAATCTGCCCTAGCGGTATCCTACGAGCAGTACTTC.

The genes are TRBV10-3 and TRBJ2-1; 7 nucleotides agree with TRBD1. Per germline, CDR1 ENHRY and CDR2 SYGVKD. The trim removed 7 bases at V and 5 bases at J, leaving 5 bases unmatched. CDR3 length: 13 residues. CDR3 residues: CAINQQGDNEQFF. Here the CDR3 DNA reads TGTGCCATCAACCAGCAGGGGGACAATGAGCAGTTCTTC.

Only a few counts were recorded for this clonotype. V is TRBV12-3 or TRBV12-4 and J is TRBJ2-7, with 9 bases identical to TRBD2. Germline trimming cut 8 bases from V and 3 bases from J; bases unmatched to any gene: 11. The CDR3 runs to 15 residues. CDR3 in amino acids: CASSPRVAGDYEQYF. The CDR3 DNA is TGTGCCAGCTCTCCGAGGGTAGCGGGAGACTACGAGCAGTACTTC.